The 18 T cell receptor beta chains below were found in one sample sequenced in a study of blood T cells in healthy people across ages. A second PCR of about 6 to 11 cycles used a sample-barcoded 5' primer and a J-beta primer mix. One entry per CDR3 protein results from TCRdb running MiXCR on the 5' RACE reads. The sample lists some 1.5 million distinct CDR3 sequences, under 55% occurring once. Material for sequencing was blood. These receptors came from a young woman in good health.

This clonotype was observed a few times. V and J are TRBV25-1 and TRBJ2-7; 9 bases map to TRBD1. Germline loops: CDR1 MGHDK, CDR2 SYGVNS. This CDR3 region has 14 residues. Unmatched junction bases numbered 6, after V lost 6 bases and J lost 3 bases. CDR3 region: CASSTQGASYEQYF. The CDR3 DNA is TGTGCCAGCAGCACACAGGGGGCAAGCTACGAGCAGTACTTC.

A few counts support this clonotype. The chain links TRBV12-3 or TRBV12-4 to TRBJ2-1; weak D call: TRBD1 (6 bases). The V gene lost 3 bases and the J gene lost 0 bases, with 9 bases spanning the gap. CDR3 length equals 15 residues. CDR3 nucleotides: TGTGCCAGCAGTTTGGAGGACAGCTCCTACAATGAGCAGTTCTTC. This translates into CASSLEDSSYNEQFF.

This clonotype was recorded a few times. V gene TRBV13 combines with J gene TRBJ2-7; no clear D gene. CDR1 is PRHDT and CDR2 is FYEKMQ in the germline V gene (reference sequence). With 0 bases removed from V and 2 bases from J, the gap between germline ends came to 8 bases. The CDR3 extends over 14 amino acids. CDR3 in DNA: TGTGCCAGCAGCTTAGGACGGTTAACCTACGAGCAGTACTTC. Its translation is CASSLGRLTYEQYF. The full variable domain, completed using reference TRBV13 and TRBJ2-7, is AAGVIQSPRHLIKEKRETATLKCYPIPRHDTVYWYQQGPGQDPQFLISFYEKMQSDKGSIPDRFSAQQFSDYHSELNMSSLELGDSALYFCASSLGRLTYEQYFGPGTRLTVT.

This clonotype has only a few counts. CDR3 in DNA: TGTGCCAGCAGAACAGCCCCTTGGGGGGAGCAGTACTTC. It specifies CASRTAPWGEQYF. The chain is built from TRBV12-3 or TRBV12-4 and TRBJ2-7; the D call may be TRBD1 or TRBD2 (5 bases each). The CDR3 runs to 13 residues. Trimming took off 6 bases at V and 7 bases at J, with 16 bases between the two ends.

Only one count was recorded for this clonotype. The chain uses TRBV7-2 and TRBJ1-3, with no clear D. The CDR3 covers 16 residues. Looked up from germline, CDR1 is SGHTA and CDR2 is FQGNSA. V was pared by 5 bases and J by 7 bases, with 21 bases between. CDR3 nucleotide sequence: TGTGCCAGCAGCACCGTCAGTAGAGCCCACGGGAACACCATATATTTT. Protein product: CASSTVSRAHGNTIYF. The full variable domain, rest sourced from reference TRBV7-2 and TRBJ1-3, is GAGVSQSPSNKVTEKGKDVELRCDPISGHTALYWYRQSLGQGLEFLIYFQGNSAPDKSGLPSDRFSAERTGGSVSTLTIQRTQQEDSAVYLCASSTVSRAHGNTIYFGEGSWLTVV.

The gene calls are TRBV20-1 and TRBJ1-2, with 7 bases matching TRBD1. V trimming: 8 bases; J trimming: 2 bases; junction bases outside the gene matches: 11. Per germline, CDR1 DFQATT and CDR2 SNEGSKA (reference sequence). This CDR3 region has 14 residues. The CDR3 nucleotides are TGCAGTCTGAGGGCGACGGGACAGAACTATGGCTACACCTTC. Amino acids: CSLRATGQNYGYTF.

The chain is built from TRBV12-3 or TRBV12-4 and TRBJ2-1; 11 positions match TRBD2. The V segment lost 5 bases and the J segment 6 bases; nucleotides outside the gene matches: 6. The CDR3 is 15 residues long. The CDR3 reads CASSVLAGGINEQFF. For the CDR3, the DNA is TGTGCCAGCAGTGTCCTAGCGGGGGGTATCAATGAGCAGTTCTTC.

Details on this clonotype: The junction does not match germline at one end; this may be a read error. The chain links TRBV4-3 to TRBJ2-7; 9 nucleotides match TRBD2. This CDR3 is 17 amino acids long. Germline V gene sequence: CDR1 LGHNA, CDR2 YSLEER. CDR3 loop: CASSPALPGTSSDEQYF. CDR3 DNA sequence: TGCGCCAGCAGCCCGGCCCTCCCCGGGACTAGCTCCGACGAGCAGTACTTC.

J is TRBJ1-4 and V is TRBV29-1; maybe TRBD1 (5 bases). V lost 3 bases, J lost 8 bases, and 10 bases lay in between. Looked up from germline, CDR1 is SQVTM and CDR2 is ANQGSEA. This CDR3 is 12 amino acids long. CDR3 in amino acids: CSVEDPGEKLFF. CDR3 sequence (DNA): TGCAGCGTTGAGGACCCAGGGGAAAAACTGTTTTTT. The full variable domain, its missing parts supplied by reference TRBV29-1 and TRBJ1-4, is SAVISQKPSRDICQRGTSLTIQCQVDSQVTMMFWYRQQPGQSLTLIATANQGSEATYESGFVIDKFPISRPNLTFSTLTVSNMSPEDSSIYLCSVEDPGEKLFFGSGTQLSVL.

The chain has TRBV20-1 and TRBJ1-2; D gene ambiguous. The ends were cut back, 1 base at V and 11 bases at J, with 14 bases in the middle. The CDR3 covers 12 residues. Per germline, CDR1 DFQATT and CDR2 SNEGSKA (reference sequence). In nucleotides, the CDR3 is TGCAGTGCTAGAGGATTTCAGTGGAAGTACACCTTC. This encodes CSARGFQWKYTF.

This clonotype was counted between two and nine times. The rearrangement joins TRBV28 to TRBJ2-7, with D perhaps assigned TRBD1 or TRBD2 (6 bases each). Germline-derived CDR1 and CDR2 are MDHEN and SYDVKM. V shed 8 bases and J shed 4 bases, with 15 bases lying between them. The CDR3 length is 13 residues. The CDR3 DNA reads TGTGCCAGCCTCGGAAGGGGGACTTACGAGCAGTACTTC. As protein: CASLGRGTYEQYF.

V and J are TRBV9 and TRBJ1-1; TRBD1 is a possible D gene (6 bases). Germline lookup yields CDR1 SGDLS and CDR2 YYNGEE. V gave up 2 bases and J gave up 0 bases, with 20 bases separating them. This CDR3 region has 18 residues. DNA of the CDR3: TGTGCCAGCAGCGTCGCCAGCGGTACAGGGAAGATGAACACTGAAGCTTTCTTT. The encoded protein is CASSVASGTGKMNTEAFF.

The rearrangement uses TRBV6-6 and TRBJ1-4; D might be TRBD1 (6 bases). The CDR3 totals 15 residues. V lost 6 bases, J lost 5 bases, and 16 bases lay in between. Germline CDR1 is MNHNY and CDR2 is SVGAGI (reference sequence). DNA for the CDR3: TGTGCCAGCAGGGGGGAGTGGCAGGGGAATGAAAAACTGTTTTTT. Protein sequence: CASRGEWQGNEKLFF.

This clonotype was seen once. This sequence joins TRBV29-1 and TRBJ1-2; 7 positions match TRBD1. CDR3 size: 18 residues. The V and J ends lost 5 bases and 8 bases, in that order; junction bases with no gene match: 26. CDR1 is SQVTM and CDR2 is ANQGSEA in the germline V gene. The CDR3 loop reads CSVSRLEARNRGLRGYTF. The DNA of the CDR3 is TGCAGCGTTTCCCGATTGGAAGCGAGGAACAGGGGCCTTCGGGGCTACACCTTC.

This rearrangement joins TRBV27 to TRBJ2-1; D ambiguous. From germline, CDR1 is MNHEY and CDR2 SMNVEV (reference sequence). Between the trimmed V and J ends, which lost 5 bases and 5 bases, there was a span of 19 bases. The CDR3 has 16 residues. The CDR3 protein is CASSPRVEVVHNEQFF. CDR3 DNA: TGTGCCAGCAGTCCCCGCGTCGAAGTAGTCCACAATGAGCAGTTCTTC.

This clonotype was detected only a few times. The rearrangement joins TRBV12-3 or TRBV12-4 to TRBJ2-3; perhaps TRBD2 as D (5 bases). The CDR3 is made up of 15 amino acids. V dropped 5 bases and J dropped 2 bases, with 14 bases sitting between them. The CDR3 loop reads CASSQLSDPTDTQYF. CDR3 nucleotide sequence: TGTGCCAGCAGTCAACTTAGCGACCCCACAGATACGCAGTATTTT.

The V and J genes are TRBV10-3 and TRBJ2-7; D assignment may be TRBD1 or TRBD2 (5 bases each). V lost 0 bases, J lost 0 bases, and 9 bases lay in between. Germline loops: CDR1 ENHRY, CDR2 SYGVKD. CDR3 length: 15 residues. The CDR3 loop is CAISESGRASYEQYF. The CDR3 bases are TGTGCCATCAGTGAGTCGGGACGGGCCTCCTACGAGCAGTACTTC.

This clonotype was found a few times. The V and J genes are TRBV3-1 and TRBJ2-7; D unresolved. The germline gives CDR1 LGHDT, CDR2 YNNKEL (reference sequence). The V end lost 0 bases, the J end lost 6 bases, and 9 bases lay between the germline ends. This CDR3 comprises 13 residues. CDR3 coding DNA: TGTGCCAGCAGCCAAGATCTGGGGTTCGAGCAGTACTTC. Amino acid sequence: CASSQDLGFEQYF.